This T cell receptor beta chain is drawn from a study of blood T cell repertoires in COVID-19. Study-wide background: COVID-19 samples, acute and convalescent, were from the United States, Italy and Spain.

In the authors' methods: Estimation of nucleated cell counts relied on the amplification of reference gene primers. The data were produced by immunoSEQ multiplex PCR, yet TCRdb's version contains in-frame clones alone and is incomplete. V and J calls and clone size follow that table, whereas D and trimming were derived from the DNA. The sample carries 400,000 or so clones, approximately 88% recorded once. Study members were between about 18 and 95 years old and lived in fewer than 30 US regions. Sequenced input: PBMCs or T cells enriched from blood (not recorded which). This clonotype was sampled from a woman between 35 and 50 years old with acute COVID-19.

The CDR3 is CASRTGTGHNSPLHF. Written as DNA, the CDR3 is TGTGCCAGCAGAACCGGGACAGGGCATAATTCACCCCTCCACTTT. V is TRBV5-5 and J is TRBJ1-6; TRBD1 matches at 9 bases. This CDR3 comprises 15 residues. V was clipped by 5 bases and J by 5 bases; unmatched bases: 5. Germline CDR1 is SGHKS and CDR2 is YYEKEE (reference sequence).